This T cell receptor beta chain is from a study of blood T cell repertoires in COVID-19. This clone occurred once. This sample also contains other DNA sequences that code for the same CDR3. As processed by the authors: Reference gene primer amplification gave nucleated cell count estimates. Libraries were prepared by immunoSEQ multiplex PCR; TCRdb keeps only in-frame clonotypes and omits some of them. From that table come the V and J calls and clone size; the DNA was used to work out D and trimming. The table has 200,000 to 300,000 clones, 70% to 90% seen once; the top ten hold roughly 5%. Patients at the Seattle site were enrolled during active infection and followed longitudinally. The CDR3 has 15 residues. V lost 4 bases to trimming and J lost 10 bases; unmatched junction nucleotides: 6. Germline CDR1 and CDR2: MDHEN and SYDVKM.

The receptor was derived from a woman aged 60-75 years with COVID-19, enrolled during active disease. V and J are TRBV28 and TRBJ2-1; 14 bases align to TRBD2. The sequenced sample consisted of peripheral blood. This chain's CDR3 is CASSSGLAGVGEQFF. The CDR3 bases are TGTGCCAGCAGTTCGGGACTAGCGGGAGTTGGGGAGCAGTTCTTC.